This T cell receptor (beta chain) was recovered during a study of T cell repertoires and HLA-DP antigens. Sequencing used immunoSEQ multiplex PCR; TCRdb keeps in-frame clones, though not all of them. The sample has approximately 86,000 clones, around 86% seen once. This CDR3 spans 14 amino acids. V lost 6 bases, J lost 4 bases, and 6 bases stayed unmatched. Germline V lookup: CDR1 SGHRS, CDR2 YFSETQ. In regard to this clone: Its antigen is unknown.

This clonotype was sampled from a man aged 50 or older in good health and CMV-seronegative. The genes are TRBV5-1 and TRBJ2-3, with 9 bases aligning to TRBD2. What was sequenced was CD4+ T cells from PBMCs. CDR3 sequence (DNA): TGCGCCAGCAATAGCGGGGGAGGCGCAGATACGCAGTATTTT. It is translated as CASNSGGGADTQYF.